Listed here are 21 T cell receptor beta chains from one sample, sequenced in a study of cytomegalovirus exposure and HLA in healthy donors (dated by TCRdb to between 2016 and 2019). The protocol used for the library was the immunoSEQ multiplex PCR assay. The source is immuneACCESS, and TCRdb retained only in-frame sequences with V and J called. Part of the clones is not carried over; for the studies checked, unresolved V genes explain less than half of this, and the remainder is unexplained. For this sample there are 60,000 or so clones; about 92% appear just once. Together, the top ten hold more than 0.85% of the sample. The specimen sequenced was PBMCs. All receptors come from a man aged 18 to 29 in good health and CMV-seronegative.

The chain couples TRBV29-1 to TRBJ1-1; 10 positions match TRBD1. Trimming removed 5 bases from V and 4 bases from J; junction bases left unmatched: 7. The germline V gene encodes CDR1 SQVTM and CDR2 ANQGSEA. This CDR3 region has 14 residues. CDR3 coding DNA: TGCAGCGTTAGGGACAGGGGTGGGAGCACTGAAGCTTTCTTT. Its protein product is CSVRDRGGSTEAFF. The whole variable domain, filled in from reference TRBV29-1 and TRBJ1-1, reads SAVISQKPSRDICQRGTSLTIQCQVDSQVTMMFWYRQQPGQSLTLIATANQGSEATYESGFVIDKFPISRPNLTFSTLTVSNMSPEDSSIYLCSVRDRGGSTEAFFGQGTRLTVV.

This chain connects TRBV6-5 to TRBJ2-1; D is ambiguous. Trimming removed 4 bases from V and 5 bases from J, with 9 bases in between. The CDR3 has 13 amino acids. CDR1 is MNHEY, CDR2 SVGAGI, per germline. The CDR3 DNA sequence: TGTGCCAGCAGTTTCGTCAACAACAATGAGCAGTTCTTC. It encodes CASSFVNNNEQFF.

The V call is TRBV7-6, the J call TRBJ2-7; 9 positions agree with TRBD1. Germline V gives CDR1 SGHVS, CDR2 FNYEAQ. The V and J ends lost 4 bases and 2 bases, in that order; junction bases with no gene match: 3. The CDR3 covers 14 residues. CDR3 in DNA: TGTGCCAGCAGCTCCCGACAGGGGGCCTACGAGCAGTACTTC. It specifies CASSSRQGAYEQYF. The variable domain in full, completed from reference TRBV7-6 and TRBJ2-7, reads GAGVSQSPRYKVTKRGQDVALRCDPISGHVSLYWYRQALGQGPEFLTYFNYEAQQDKSGLPNDRFSAERPEGSISTLTIQRTEQRDSAMYRCASSSRQGAYEQYFGPGTRLTVT.

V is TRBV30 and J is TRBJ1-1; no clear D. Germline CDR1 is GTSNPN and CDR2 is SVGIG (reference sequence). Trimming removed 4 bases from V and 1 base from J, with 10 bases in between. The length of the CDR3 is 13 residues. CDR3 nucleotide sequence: TGTGCCTGGAAATTGTCGGGGAACACTGAAGCTTTCTTT. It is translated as CAWKLSGNTEAFF.

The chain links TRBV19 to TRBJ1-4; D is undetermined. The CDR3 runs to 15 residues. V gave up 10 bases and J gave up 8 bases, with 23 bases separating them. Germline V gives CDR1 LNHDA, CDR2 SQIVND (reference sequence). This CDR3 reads CATSHGHDPREKLFF. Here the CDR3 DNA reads TGTGCCACCAGCCATGGGCATGACCCCAGGGAAAAACTGTTTTTT.

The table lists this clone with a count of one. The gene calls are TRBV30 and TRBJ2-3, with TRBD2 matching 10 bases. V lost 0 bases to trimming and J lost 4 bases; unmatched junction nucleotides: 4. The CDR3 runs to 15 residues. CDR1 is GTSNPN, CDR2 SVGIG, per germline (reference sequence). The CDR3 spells CAWSVLAGMSDTQYF. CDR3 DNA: TGTGCCTGGAGTGTACTAGCGGGAATGTCAGATACGCAGTATTTT.

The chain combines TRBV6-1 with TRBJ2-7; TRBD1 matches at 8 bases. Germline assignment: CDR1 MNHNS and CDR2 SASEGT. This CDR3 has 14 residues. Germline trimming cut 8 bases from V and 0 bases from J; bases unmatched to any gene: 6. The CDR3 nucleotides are TGTGCCAGCGGGGGGACAGGCGTCTCCTACGAGCAGTACTTC. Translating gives CASGGTGVSYEQYF.

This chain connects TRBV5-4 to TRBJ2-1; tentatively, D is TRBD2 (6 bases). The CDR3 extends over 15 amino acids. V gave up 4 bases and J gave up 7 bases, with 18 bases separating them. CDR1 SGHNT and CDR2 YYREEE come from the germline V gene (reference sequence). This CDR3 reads CASSRTPGLQNEQFF. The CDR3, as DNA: TGTGCCAGCAGCCGAACTCCGGGACTGCAAAATGAGCAGTTCTTC.

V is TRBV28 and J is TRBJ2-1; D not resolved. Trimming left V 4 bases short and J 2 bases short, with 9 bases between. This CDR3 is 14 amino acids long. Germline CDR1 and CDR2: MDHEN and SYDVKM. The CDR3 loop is CASSWSSPYNEQFF. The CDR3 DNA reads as TGTGCCAGCAGTTGGAGTTCCCCCTACAATGAGCAGTTCTTC.

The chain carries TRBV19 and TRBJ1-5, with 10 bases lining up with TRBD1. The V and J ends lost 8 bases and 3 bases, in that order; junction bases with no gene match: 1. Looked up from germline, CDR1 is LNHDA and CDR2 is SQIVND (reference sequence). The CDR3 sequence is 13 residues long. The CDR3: CASGTGANQPQHF. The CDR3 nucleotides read TGTGCCAGTGGGACAGGGGCCAATCAGCCCCAGCATTTT.

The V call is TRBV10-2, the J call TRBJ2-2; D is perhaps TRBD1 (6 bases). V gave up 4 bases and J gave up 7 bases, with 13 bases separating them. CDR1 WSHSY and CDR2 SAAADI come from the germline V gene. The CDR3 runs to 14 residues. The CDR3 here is CASSVKQGNGELFF. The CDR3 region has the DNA TGCGCCAGCAGTGTAAAACAGGGTAACGGGGAGCTGTTTTTT.

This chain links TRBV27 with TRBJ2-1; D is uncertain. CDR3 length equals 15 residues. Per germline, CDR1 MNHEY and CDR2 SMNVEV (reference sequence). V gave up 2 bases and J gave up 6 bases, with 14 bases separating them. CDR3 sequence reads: CASSLDSGRFNEQFF. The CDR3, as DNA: TGTGCCAGCAGTTTAGACTCGGGTCGGTTCAATGAGCAGTTCTTC.

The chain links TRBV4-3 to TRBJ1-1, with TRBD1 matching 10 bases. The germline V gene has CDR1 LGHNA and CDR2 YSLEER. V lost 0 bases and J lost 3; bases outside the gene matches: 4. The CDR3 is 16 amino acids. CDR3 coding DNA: TGCGCCAGCAGCCAAGAACCGGGACAGGGGTACACTGAAGCTTTCTTT. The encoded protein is CASSQEPGQGYTEAFF.

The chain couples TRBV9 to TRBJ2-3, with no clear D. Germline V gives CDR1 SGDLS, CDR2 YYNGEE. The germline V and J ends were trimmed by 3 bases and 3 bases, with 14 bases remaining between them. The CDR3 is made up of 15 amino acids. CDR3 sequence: CASSDDKARTDTQYF. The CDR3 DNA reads TGTGCCAGCAGCGACGACAAAGCAAGGACAGATACGCAGTATTTT.

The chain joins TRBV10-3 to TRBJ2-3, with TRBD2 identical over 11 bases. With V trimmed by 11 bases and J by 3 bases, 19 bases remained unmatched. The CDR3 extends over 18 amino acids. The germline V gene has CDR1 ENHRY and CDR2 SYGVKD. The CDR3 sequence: CAAHGGLADERGTDTQYF. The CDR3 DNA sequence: TGTGCCGCCCATGGGGGACTAGCGGATGAGCGAGGGACAGATACGCAGTATTTT.

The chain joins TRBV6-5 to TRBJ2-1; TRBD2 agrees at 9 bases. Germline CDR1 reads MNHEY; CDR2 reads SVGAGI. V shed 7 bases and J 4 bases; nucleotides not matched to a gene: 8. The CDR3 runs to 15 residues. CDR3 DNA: TGTGCCAGCACCCGACTAGCGGACGGATACAATGAGCAGTTCTTC. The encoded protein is CASTRLADGYNEQFF.

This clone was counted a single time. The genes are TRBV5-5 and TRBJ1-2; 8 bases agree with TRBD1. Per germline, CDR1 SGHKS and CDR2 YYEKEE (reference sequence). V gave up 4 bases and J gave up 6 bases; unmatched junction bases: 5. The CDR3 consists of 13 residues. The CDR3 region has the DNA TGTGCCAGCAGCGCTGCAGGGGGCAATGGCTACACCTTC. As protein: CASSAAGGNGYTF. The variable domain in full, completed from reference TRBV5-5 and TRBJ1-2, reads DAGVTQSPTHLIKTRGQQVTLRCSPISGHKSVSWYQQVLGQGPQFIFQYYEKEERGRGNFPDRFSARQFPNYSSELNVNALLLGDSALYLCASSAAGGNGYTFGSGTRLTVV.

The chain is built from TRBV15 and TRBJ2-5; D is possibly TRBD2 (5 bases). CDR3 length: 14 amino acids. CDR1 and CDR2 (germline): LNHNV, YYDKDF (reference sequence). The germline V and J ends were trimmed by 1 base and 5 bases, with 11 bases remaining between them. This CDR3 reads CATSRVVEAETQYF. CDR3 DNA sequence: TGTGCCACCAGCAGAGTCGTGGAGGCGGAGACCCAGTACTTC.

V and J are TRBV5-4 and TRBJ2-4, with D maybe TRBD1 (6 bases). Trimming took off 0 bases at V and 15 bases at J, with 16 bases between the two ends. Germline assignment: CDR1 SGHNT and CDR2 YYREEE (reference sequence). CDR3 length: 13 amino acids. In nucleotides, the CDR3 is TGTGCCAGCAGCTTGGCCGGGACATCTGTAATGTACTTC. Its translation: CASSLAGTSVMYF.

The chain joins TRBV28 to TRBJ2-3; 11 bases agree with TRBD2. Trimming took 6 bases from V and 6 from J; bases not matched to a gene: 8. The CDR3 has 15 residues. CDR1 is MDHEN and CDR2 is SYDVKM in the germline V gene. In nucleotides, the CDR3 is TGTGCCAGCAGAGCGTCACTAGCGGGAGTGGATACGCAGTATTTT. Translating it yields CASRASLAGVDTQYF.

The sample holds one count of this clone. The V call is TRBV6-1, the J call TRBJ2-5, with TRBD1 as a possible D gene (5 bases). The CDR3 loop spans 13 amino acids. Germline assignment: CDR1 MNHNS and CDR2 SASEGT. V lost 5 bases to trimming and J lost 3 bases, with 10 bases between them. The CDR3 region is CASSFATEETQYF. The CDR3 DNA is TGTGCCAGCAGTTTTGCGACAGAAGAGACCCAGTACTTC.